These 32 T cell receptor beta chains share one sample of origin, sequenced in a study of CD8 T cells in ankylosing spondylitis. MiXCR, run by TCRdb on the 5' RACE reads, gives a single entry per CDR3 protein. The data show roughly 250,000 distinct CDR3 sequences, approximately 9% seen once. The sequenced sample consisted of blood, either unsorted or a sorted T cell fraction (not recorded which). Receptors originate from a male donor with ankylosing spondylitis or in good health (not recorded which).

This clonotype has at least ten counts. V is TRBV7-3 and J is TRBJ2-7, with 10 bases matching TRBD1. Losses at the gene ends were 3 bases for V and 5 bases for J; bases not matched to a gene: 7. Germline values: CDR1 SGHTA, CDR2 FQGTGA. The CDR3 sequence is 15 residues long. The CDR3 region is CASSLSGTGEDEQYF. In DNA, the CDR3 is TGTGCCAGCAGCTTGTCCGGGACAGGGGAAGACGAGCAGTACTTC.

This clonotype was recorded many times. This chain links TRBV27 with TRBJ2-7, with 8 positions matching TRBD2. Trimming removed 5 bases from V and 4 bases from J; junction bases left unmatched: 19. Germline V CDR1 and CDR2: MNHEY, SMNVEV (reference sequence). CDR3 length: 18 amino acids. This CDR3 is CASSKLRGGAGGSYEQYF. CDR3 bases: TGTGCCAGCAGTAAACTTCGGGGAGGGGCGGGAGGTTCGTACGAGCAGTACTTC.

This clonotype was observed a handful of times. This chain uses TRBV20-1 with TRBJ2-1; the match to TRBD2 covers 8 bases. The junction had 9 bases not matched to a gene; V was cut back by 6 bases and J by 5 bases. CDR1 DFQATT and CDR2 SNEGSKA come from the germline V gene (reference sequence). The CDR3 runs to 14 residues. The CDR3 loop is CSARRGGAHNEQFF. The CDR3 DNA sequence: TGCAGTGCCCGTCGGGGGGGGGCCCACAATGAGCAGTTCTTC.

Many counts were recorded for this clonotype. J is TRBJ2-1 and V is TRBV24-1; 7 positions match TRBD2. Germline lookup yields CDR1 KGHDR and CDR2 SFDVKD. With V trimmed by 3 bases and J by 2 bases, 6 bases remained unmatched. The CDR3 covers 16 residues. CDR3 DNA: TGTGCCACCAGTGATAGGACTAGAAGAGCCTACAATGAGCAGTTCTTC. This translates into CATSDRTRRAYNEQFF.

This clonotype was seen many times. The chain recombines TRBV5-1 with TRBJ2-3; D uncertain. The CDR3 loop spans 14 amino acids. Germline values: CDR1 SGHRS, CDR2 YFSETQ. Trimming removed 1 base from V and 6 bases from J, with 12 bases in between. CDR3 region: CASSLRAGSDTQYF. DNA for the CDR3: TGCGCCAGCAGCTTGCGGGCAGGTTCGGATACGCAGTATTTT. The whole variable domain, filled in from reference TRBV5-1 and TRBJ2-3, reads KAGVTQTPRYLIKTRGQQVTLSCSPISGHRSVSWYQQTPGQGLQFLFEYFSETQRNKGNFPGRFSGRQFSNSRSEMNVSTLELGDSALYLCASSLRAGSDTQYFGPGTRLTVL.

This clonotype was observed many times. This chain connects TRBV4-3 to TRBJ2-3; tentatively, D is TRBD2 (6 bases). Trimming removed 1 base at V and 1 base at J, with 6 bases between. Germline V lookup: CDR1 LGHNA, CDR2 YSLEER. This CDR3 region has 14 residues. Written as DNA, the CDR3 is TGCGCCAGCAGCCAAGGGGGGGGCACAGATACGCAGTATTTT. Encoded protein: CASSQGGGTDTQYF.

In its sample, this clonotype was seen many times. This sequence joins TRBV7-9 and TRBJ2-7; 8 bases agree with TRBD2. The CDR3 loop spans 15 amino acids. CDR1 SEHNR and CDR2 FQNEAQ come from the germline V gene (reference sequence). V lost 6 bases to trimming and J lost 4 bases; unmatched junction nucleotides: 11. The DNA for the CDR3 is TGTGCCAGCAGTCCTCAGGACGGGAGGGTTTACGAGCAGTACTTC. Translating it yields CASSPQDGRVYEQYF.

This clonotype was counted many times. The chain uses TRBV12-3 or TRBV12-4 and TRBJ1-5; 7 nucleotides match TRBD1. CDR3 length: 15 residues. Trimming took 0 bases from V and 7 from J; bases not matched to a gene: 6. CDR3: CASSLANPGGQPQHF. The CDR3 nucleotides read TGTGCCAGCAGTTTAGCCAATCCAGGGGGGCAGCCCCAGCATTTT.

The chain is built from TRBV20-1 and TRBJ1-2; tentatively, D is TRBD1 (6 bases). CDR3 length equals 13 residues. Trimming stripped 6 bases from V and 2 bases from J, with 13 bases between. Looked up from germline, CDR1 is DFQATT and CDR2 is SNEGSKA (reference sequence). In DNA, the CDR3 is TGCAGTGCCATAACAGGGAACAACTATGGCTACACCTTC. Encoded protein: CSAITGNNYGYTF.

This clonotype was found many times. The chain carries TRBV7-9 and TRBJ1-1; D is perhaps TRBD1 (6 bases). CDR3 size: 14 residues. V was shortened by 5 bases and J by 4 bases, with 14 bases between the two germline ends. From germline, CDR1 is SEHNR and CDR2 FQNEAQ (reference sequence). The CDR3 nucleotides are TGTGCCAGCAGCACTGAGGGGGGCCTCACTGAAGCTTTCTTT. Its protein is CASSTEGGLTEAFF.

This clonotype was seen repeatedly, ten times or more. The chain carries TRBV30 and TRBJ2-1; TRBD1 or TRBD2 may be the D gene (6 bases each). The V end was cut by 0 bases, the J end by 7 bases, with 10 bases between. The CDR3 sequence is 13 residues long. The germline V gene has CDR1 GTSNPN and CDR2 SVGIG (reference sequence). CDR3 in amino acids: CAWSVRGGNEQFF. The CDR3 coding sequence is TGTGCCTGGAGTGTCAGGGGAGGTAATGAGCAGTTCTTC.

This clonotype appeared once. This clone may be a read error of a much larger clone one base away. This chain joins TRBV4-2 and TRBJ2-5, with D possibly TRBD2 on 5 matching bases. This CDR3 has 15 amino acids. The germline V gene has CDR1 LGHNA and CDR2 YNFKEQ. The DNA of the CDR3 is TGTGCCAGCAGCCAAGCCCTTAGCGACCAAGAGACCCAGTCCTTC. Protein sequence: CASSQALSDQETQSF.

This clonotype appeared many times. The chain employs TRBV7-2 and TRBJ2-3; perhaps D is TRBD1 or TRBD2 (5 bases each). The CDR3 has 14 amino acids. Trimming left V 5 bases short and J 4 bases short, with 13 bases between. Germline lookup yields CDR1 SGHTA and CDR2 FQGNSA. This chain's CDR3 is CASSPPGTSDTQYF. DNA for the CDR3: TGTGCCAGCAGCCCCCCCGGGACCTCAGATACGCAGTATTTT.

This clonotype was recorded a few times. The V and J genes are TRBV7-2 and TRBJ2-7; the match to TRBD2 covers 15 bases. V lost 4 bases, J lost 6 bases, and 4 bases stayed unmatched. Germline CDR1 reads SGHTA; CDR2 reads FQGNSA. The CDR3 extends over 15 amino acids. The CDR3 spells CASSWTSGRVSEQYF. The CDR3, as DNA: TGTGCCAGCAGCTGGACTAGCGGGAGGGTTAGCGAGCAGTACTTC.

This clonotype was recorded at least ten times. The V gene is TRBV6-2 or TRBV6-3, the J gene TRBJ2-3; D is unclear. The CDR3 covers 14 residues. Trimming pared 4 bases from V and 4 bases from J, leaving 12 bases between. Per the germline V gene, CDR1 is MNHEY and CDR2 is SVGEGT. In DNA, the CDR3 is TGTGCCAGCAGTTCCCCCCACGTCGCAGATACGCAGTATTTT. This sequence encodes CASSSPHVADTQYF.

The CDR3 coding sequence is TGTGCCAGCAGGCCTAGCGGGGCTAGCACAGATACGCAGTATTTT. This gives the protein CASRPSGASTDTQYF. The genes are TRBV12-3 or TRBV12-4 and TRBJ2-3; 9 positions match TRBD2. Trimming at V came to 6 bases and at J to 0 bases, leaving 4 bases not matched to a gene. The CDR3 is 15 amino acids.

This clonotype appeared many times. V gene TRBV29-1 combines with J gene TRBJ1-2; D is unresolved. The CDR3 runs 13 residues. V lost 5 bases and J 5 bases, leaving 15 bases between the germline ends. Germline CDR1 reads SQVTM; CDR2 reads ANQGSEA. CDR3 sequence: CSVLREFKYGYTF. The CDR3 nucleotides read TGCAGCGTTCTCCGGGAGTTTAAGTATGGCTACACCTTC.

The table lists this clonotype with many counts. The chain joins TRBV10-3 to TRBJ2-1, with D perhaps TRBD1 (5 bases). Per germline, CDR1 ENHRY and CDR2 SYGVKD. The length of the CDR3 is 14 residues. Trimming stripped 10 bases from V and 0 bases from J, with 13 bases between. CDR3 in amino acids: CATSRESSYNEQFF. As DNA, the CDR3 is TGTGCCACGAGCAGGGAAAGCTCCTACAATGAGCAGTTCTTC.

This chain joins TRBV5-1 and TRBJ1-2; 7 positions agree with TRBD1. The CDR3 sequence is 17 residues long. Germline V CDR1 and CDR2: SGHRS, YFSETQ. V was clipped by 2 bases and J by 4 bases; unmatched bases: 14. The CDR3 sequence is CASSLQTRSGTAYGYTF. The CDR3 bases are TGCGCCAGCAGCTTACAAACCCGATCGGGGACAGCCTATGGCTACACCTTC.

This clonotype occurred many times. V usage is TRBV18 and J usage is TRBJ2-1; 10 bases fit TRBD2. CDR3 length equals 15 residues. V shed 3 bases, J shed 7 bases, and the junction held 6 bases outside the gene matches. Germline CDR1 and CDR2: KGHSH and LQKENI. CDR3 loop: CASSPLAGVINEQFF. The CDR3 nucleotides are TGTGCCAGCTCACCTCTAGCGGGAGTTATTAATGAGCAGTTCTTC.

This clonotype appeared many times. The gene calls are TRBV12-3 or TRBV12-4 and TRBJ1-5; 8 bases match TRBD1. With 7 bases clipped from V and 2 bases from J, the junction kept 7 bases outside the gene matches. This CDR3 comprises 15 residues. CDR3 nucleotides: TGTGCCAGCACCACGACAGGGGTGGGCAATCAGCCCCAGCATTTT. It is translated as CASTTTGVGNQPQHF.

The table lists this clonotype with many counts. This chain connects TRBV4-3 to TRBJ1-3, with D possibly TRBD1 on 5 matching bases. The CDR3 runs 16 residues. Germline CDR1 reads LGHNA; CDR2 reads YSLEER. The ends were cut back, 2 bases at V and 0 bases at J, with 11 bases in the middle. The DNA of the CDR3 is TGCGCCAGCAGCCAATCGGGGGTCCCCTCTGGAAACACCATATATTTT. Residues: CASSQSGVPSGNTIYF.

In this sample, this clonotype turned up many times. V is TRBV12-3 or TRBV12-4 and J is TRBJ1-5; D gene uncertain. This CDR3 contains 16 residues. With 6 bases removed from V and 0 bases from J, the gap between germline ends came to 15 bases. The CDR3 loop reads CASRPLGGHSNQPQHF. CDR3 bases: TGTGCCAGCAGACCTCTAGGCGGGCATAGCAATCAGCCCCAGCATTTT.

J is TRBJ2-1 and V is TRBV7-9; D is uncertain. Deletions cut 1 base from V and 10 bases from J, with 17 bases between. Germline CDR1 and CDR2: SEHNR and FQNEAQ (reference sequence). The CDR3 sequence is 15 residues long. The CDR3 spells CASSLVGRTTIEQFF. The CDR3 DNA follows: TGTGCCAGCAGCTTAGTGGGCAGAACTACAATCGAGCAGTTCTTC.

Ten or more counts support this clonotype. The V and J genes are TRBV20-1 and TRBJ2-5; a weak D match, TRBD2 (5 bases). With 3 bases removed from V and 3 bases from J, the gap between germline ends came to 11 bases. Germline V gives CDR1 DFQATT, CDR2 SNEGSKA (reference sequence). The CDR3 runs to 13 residues. The CDR3 sequence is CSASGLEKETQYF. For the CDR3, the DNA is TGCAGTGCTAGCGGACTTGAGAAAGAGACCCAGTACTTC.

This clonotype was picked up many times. V usage is TRBV5-1 and J usage is TRBJ1-1; no clear D. With 3 bases removed from V and 8 bases from J, the gap between germline ends came to 8 bases. This CDR3 contains 11 residues. Germline V gene sequence: CDR1 SGHRS, CDR2 YFSETQ. The CDR3 here is CASSSQVEAFF. CDR3 DNA sequence: TGCGCCAGCAGCTCCCAGGTCGAAGCTTTCTTT.

This clonotype was detected ten times or more. This chain links TRBV12-3 or TRBV12-4 with TRBJ1-1; D call uncertain. V gave up 7 bases and J gave up 4 bases, with 16 bases separating them. The CDR3 runs to 14 residues. The CDR3 protein is CASILLQEGTEAFF. CDR3 sequence (DNA): TGTGCCAGCATCTTACTCCAAGAGGGCACTGAAGCTTTCTTT.

This clonotype was counted at least ten times. The chain links TRBV29-1 to TRBJ2-3; D tentatively fits TRBD1 or TRBD2 (5 bases each). CDR1 and CDR2 from the germline V gene are SQVTM and ANQGSEA. Deletions cut 4 bases from V and 0 bases from J, with 8 bases between. The CDR3 is made up of 13 amino acids. This chain's CDR3 is CSVAGPSTDTQYF. The CDR3 DNA is TGCAGCGTTGCGGGACCGAGCACAGATACGCAGTATTTT.

This clonotype was observed a handful of times. The junction departs from the called germline gene at one end, perhaps through a read error. This sequence joins TRBV20-1 and TRBJ2-1, with unresolved D. Germline loops: CDR1 DFQATT, CDR2 SNEGSKA (reference sequence). The CDR3 runs 17 residues. The CDR3 spells CCANPSRAQSRYNEQFF. The CDR3, as DNA: TGCTGTGCTAACCCTAGTCGGGCACAGAGTCGTTACAATGAGCAGTTCTTC.

This clonotype was counted many times. The rearrangement uses TRBV28 and TRBJ1-2; D remains ambiguous. Per the germline V gene, CDR1 is MDHEN and CDR2 is SYDVKM. V was clipped by 8 bases and J by 10 bases, with 20 bases between them. The CDR3 is made up of 13 amino acids. CDR3 bases: TGTGCCAGCCAGGTCTCAGGTACTTTTGACTACACCTTC. As protein: CASQVSGTFDYTF.

This clonotype has a count of ten or more. The CDR3 protein is CSATDHDQPQHF. The CDR3 DNA is TGCAGTGCTACGGACCACGATCAGCCCCAGCATTTT. This chain uses TRBV20-1 with TRBJ1-5, with unresolved D. Germline lookup yields CDR1 DFQATT and CDR2 SNEGSKA (reference sequence). The CDR3 spans 12 residues. V dropped 4 bases and J dropped 5 bases, with 9 bases sitting between them.

This clonotype has at least ten counts. This chain joins TRBV6-1 and TRBJ2-3; TRBD1 aligns across 10 bases. The V and J ends lost 2 bases and 4 bases, in that order; junction bases with no gene match: 6. Germline loops: CDR1 MNHNS, CDR2 SASEGT. The CDR3 consists of 16 residues. The DNA for the CDR3 is TGTGCCAGCAGTGAACCCCCGGGACAGGGGCCAGATACGCAGTATTTT. Translating gives CASSEPPGQGPDTQYF.